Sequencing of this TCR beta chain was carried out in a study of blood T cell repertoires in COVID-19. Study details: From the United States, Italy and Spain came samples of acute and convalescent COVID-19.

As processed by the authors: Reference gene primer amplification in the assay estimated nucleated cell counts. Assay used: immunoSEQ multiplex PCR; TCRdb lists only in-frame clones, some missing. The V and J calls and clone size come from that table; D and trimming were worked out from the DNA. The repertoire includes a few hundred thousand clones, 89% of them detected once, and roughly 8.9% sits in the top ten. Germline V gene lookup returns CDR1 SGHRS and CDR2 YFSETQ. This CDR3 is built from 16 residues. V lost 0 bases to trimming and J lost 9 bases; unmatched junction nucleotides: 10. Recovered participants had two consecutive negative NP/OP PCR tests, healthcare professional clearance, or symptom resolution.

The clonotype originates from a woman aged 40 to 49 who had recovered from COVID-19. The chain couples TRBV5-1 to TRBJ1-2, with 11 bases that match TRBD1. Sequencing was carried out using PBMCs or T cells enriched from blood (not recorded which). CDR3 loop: CASSLAGQGGAGSYTF. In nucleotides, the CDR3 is TGCGCCAGCAGCTTGGCGGGACAGGGGGGGGCGGGAAGCTACACCTTC. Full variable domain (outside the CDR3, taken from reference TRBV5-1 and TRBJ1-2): KAGVTQTPRYLIKTRGQQVTLSCSPISGHRSVSWYQQTPGQGLQFLFEYFSETQRNKGNFPGRFSGRQFSNSRSEMNVSTLELGDSALYLCASSLAGQGGAGSYTFGSGTRLTVV.